This entry is about one T cell receptor beta chain. The antigen is not known. With 6 bases clipped from V and 5 bases from J, the junction kept 10 bases outside the gene matches. Germline V gives CDR1 MDHEN, CDR2 SYDVKM. The CDR3 sequence is 15 residues long. The data derive from a study of shared clonotypes between healthy human individuals. Findings and caveats of the study: For sorted subsets, rarefaction showed incomplete sequencing despite large depth. In contrast to clonotypes shared by all four donors, non-shared clonotypes had lower generation probabilities.

On sorted subsets, replicate PCRs used about 0.2 ug DNA, or approximately 33,000 T cell genomes. Measured with immunoSEQ multiplex PCR; TCRdb has only the in-frame clones, and not every one. This sample has 600,000 to 700,000 clones, with less than 80% found just once. Within Nashville, Tennessee resided all donors, each a Caucasian adult. The TCR sequence derives from a woman in her twenties or thirties in good health. Sequencing was performed on memory CD4+ T cells sorted from blood. Noted subset: CD45RA-negative fraction. The chain carries TRBV28 and TRBJ1-1, with 9 bases that match TRBD1. CDR3 region: CASSRTGARGTEAFF. The CDR3 DNA follows: TGTGCCAGCAGCCGGACAGGGGCCAGGGGGACTGAAGCTTTCTTT.